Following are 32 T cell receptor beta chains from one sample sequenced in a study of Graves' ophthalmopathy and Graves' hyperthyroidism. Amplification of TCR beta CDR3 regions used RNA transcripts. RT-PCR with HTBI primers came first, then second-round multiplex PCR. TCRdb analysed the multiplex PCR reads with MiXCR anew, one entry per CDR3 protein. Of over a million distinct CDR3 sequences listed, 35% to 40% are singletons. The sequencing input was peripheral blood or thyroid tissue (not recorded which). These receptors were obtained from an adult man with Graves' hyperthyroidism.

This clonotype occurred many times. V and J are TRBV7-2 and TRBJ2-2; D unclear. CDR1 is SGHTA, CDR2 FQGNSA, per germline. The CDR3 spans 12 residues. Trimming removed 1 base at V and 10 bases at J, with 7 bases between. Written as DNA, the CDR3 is TGTGCCAGCAGCTTAGTATTATCGGAGCTGTTTTTT. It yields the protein CASSLVLSELFF.

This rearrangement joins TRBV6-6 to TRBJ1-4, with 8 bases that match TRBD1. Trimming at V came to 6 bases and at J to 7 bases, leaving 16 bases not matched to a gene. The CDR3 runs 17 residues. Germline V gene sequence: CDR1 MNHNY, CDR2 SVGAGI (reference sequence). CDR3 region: CASSPLVAGGAVEKLFF. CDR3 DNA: TGTGCCAGCAGCCCTCTTGTGGCAGGGGGCGCGGTTGAAAAACTGTTTTTT.

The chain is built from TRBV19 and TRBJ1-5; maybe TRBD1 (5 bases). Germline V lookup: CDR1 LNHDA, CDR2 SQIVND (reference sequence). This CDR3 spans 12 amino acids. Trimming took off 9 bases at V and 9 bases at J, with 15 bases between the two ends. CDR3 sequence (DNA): TGTGCCAGCCGGGACCCCCGGTGGCCCCAGCATTTT. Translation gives CASRDPRWPQHF. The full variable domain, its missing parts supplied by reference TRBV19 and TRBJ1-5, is DGGITQSPKYLFRKEGQNVTLSCEQNLNHDAMYWYRQDPGQGLRLIYYSQIVNDFQKGDIAEGYSVSREKKESFPLTVTSAQKNPTAFYLCASRDPRWPQHFGDGTRLSIL.

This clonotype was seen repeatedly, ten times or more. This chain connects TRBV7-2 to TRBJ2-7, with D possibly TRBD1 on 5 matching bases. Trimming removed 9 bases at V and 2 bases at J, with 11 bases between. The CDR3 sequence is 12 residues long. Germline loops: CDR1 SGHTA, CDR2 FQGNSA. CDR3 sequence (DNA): TGTGCCAGGGTAACAGGTACCTACGAGCAGTACTTC. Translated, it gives CARVTGTYEQYF.

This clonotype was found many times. For the CDR3, the DNA is TGTGCCACCAGCGGAGACTCGCCAGAGGCCAATTCACCCCTCCACTTT. Its translation: CATSGDSPEANSPLHF. The rearrangement uses TRBV24-1 and TRBJ1-6; no firm D call. The CDR3 totals 16 residues. Trimming removed 7 bases at V and 7 bases at J, with 19 bases between. From germline, CDR1 is KGHDR and CDR2 SFDVKD.

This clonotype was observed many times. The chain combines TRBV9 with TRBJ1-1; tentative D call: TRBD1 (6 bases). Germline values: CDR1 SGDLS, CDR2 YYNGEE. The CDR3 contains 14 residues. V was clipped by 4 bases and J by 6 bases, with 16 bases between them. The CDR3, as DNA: TGTGCCAGCAGCAGCCTACAGGGTCGCGCTGAAGCTTTCTTT. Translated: CASSSLQGRAEAFF.

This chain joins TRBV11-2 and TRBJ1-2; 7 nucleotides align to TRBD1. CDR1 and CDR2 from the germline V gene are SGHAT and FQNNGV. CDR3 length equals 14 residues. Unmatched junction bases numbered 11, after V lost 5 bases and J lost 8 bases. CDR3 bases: TGTGCCAGCAGCATGGGACAGTATCAGTCCGGCTACACCTTC. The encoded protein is CASSMGQYQSGYTF.

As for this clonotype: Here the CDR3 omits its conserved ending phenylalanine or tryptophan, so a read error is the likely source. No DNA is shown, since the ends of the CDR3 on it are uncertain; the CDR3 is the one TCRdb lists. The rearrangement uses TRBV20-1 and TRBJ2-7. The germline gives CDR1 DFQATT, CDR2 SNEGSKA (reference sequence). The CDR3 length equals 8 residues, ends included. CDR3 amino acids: CSAREGSS.

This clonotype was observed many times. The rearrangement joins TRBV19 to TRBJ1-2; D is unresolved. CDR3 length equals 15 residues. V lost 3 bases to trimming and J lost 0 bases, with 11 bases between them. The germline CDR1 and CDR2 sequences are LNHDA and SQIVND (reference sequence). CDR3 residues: CASSISAGANYGYTF. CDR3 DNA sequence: TGTGCCAGTAGTATCTCAGCGGGAGCTAACTATGGCTACACCTTC.

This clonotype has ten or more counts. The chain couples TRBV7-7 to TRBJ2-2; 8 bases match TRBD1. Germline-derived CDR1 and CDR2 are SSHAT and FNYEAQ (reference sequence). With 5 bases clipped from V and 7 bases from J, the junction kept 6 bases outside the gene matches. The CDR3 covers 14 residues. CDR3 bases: TGTGCCAGCAGCACGGACAGGGCTGTCGGGGAGCTGTTTTTT. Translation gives CASSTDRAVGELFF. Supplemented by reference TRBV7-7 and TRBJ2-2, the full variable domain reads GAGVSQSPRYKVTKRGQDVTLRCDPISSHATLYWYQQALGQGPEFLTYFNYEAQPDKSGLPSDRFSAERPEGSISTLTIQRTEQRDSAMYRCASSTDRAVGELFFGEGSRLTVL.

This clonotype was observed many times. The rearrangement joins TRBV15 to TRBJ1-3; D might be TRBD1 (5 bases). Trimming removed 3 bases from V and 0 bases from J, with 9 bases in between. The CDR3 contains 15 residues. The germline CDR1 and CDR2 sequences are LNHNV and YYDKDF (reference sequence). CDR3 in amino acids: CATSRTTGSGNTIYF. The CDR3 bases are TGTGCCACCAGCAGGACTACAGGCTCTGGAAACACCATATATTTT.

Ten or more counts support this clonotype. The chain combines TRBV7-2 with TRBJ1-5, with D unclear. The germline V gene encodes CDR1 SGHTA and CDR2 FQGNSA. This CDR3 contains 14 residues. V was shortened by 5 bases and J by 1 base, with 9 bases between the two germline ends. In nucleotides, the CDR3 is TGTGCCAGCAGCCTCCCCCCCAGCAATCAGCCCCAGCATTTT. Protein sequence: CASSLPPSNQPQHF.

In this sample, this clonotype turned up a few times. DNA of the CDR3: TGTGCCAGCAGTTACAGCCAGGGGTTGCACGAGCAGTACTTC. As protein: CASSYSQGLHEQYF. This rearrangement joins TRBV6-6 to TRBJ2-7, with TRBD1 as a possible D gene (6 bases). Trimming left V 2 bases short and J 5 bases short, with 13 bases between. The CDR3 covers 14 residues. CDR1 is MNHNY, CDR2 SVGAGI, per germline (reference sequence).

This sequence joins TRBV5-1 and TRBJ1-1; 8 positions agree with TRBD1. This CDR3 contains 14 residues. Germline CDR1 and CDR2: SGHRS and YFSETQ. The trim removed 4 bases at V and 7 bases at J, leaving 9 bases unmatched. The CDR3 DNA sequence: TGCGCCAGCAGCGCAGGGACAGGCTTCAGTGAAGCTTTCTTT. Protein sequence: CASSAGTGFSEAFF.

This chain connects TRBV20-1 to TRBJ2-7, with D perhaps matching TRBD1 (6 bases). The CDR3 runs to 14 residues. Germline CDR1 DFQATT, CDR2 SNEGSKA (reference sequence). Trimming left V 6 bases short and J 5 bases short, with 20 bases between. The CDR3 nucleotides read TGCAGTGCCCCAAAGCTTCCAGGGACACACGAGCAGTACTTC. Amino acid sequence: CSAPKLPGTHEQYF.

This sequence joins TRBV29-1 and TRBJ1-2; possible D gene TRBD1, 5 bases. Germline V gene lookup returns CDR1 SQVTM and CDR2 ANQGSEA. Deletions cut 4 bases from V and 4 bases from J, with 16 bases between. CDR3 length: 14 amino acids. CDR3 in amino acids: CSVVTPMDIYGYTF. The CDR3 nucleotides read TGCAGCGTTGTGACCCCAATGGACATCTATGGCTACACCTTC.

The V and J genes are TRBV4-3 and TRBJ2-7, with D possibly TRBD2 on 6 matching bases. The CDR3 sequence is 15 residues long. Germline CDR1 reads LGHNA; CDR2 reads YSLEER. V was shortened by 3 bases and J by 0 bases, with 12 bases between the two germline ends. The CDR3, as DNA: TGCGCCAGCAGCCACCCGGGACTGAGCTCCTACGAGCAGTACTTC. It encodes CASSHPGLSSYEQYF.

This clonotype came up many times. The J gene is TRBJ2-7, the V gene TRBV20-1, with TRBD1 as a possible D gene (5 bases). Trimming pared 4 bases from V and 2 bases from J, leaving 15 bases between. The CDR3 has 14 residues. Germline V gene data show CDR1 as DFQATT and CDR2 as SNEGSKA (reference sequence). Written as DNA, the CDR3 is TGCAGTGCTAACCCCCCGATGGACACCTACGAGCAGTACTTC. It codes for CSANPPMDTYEQYF.

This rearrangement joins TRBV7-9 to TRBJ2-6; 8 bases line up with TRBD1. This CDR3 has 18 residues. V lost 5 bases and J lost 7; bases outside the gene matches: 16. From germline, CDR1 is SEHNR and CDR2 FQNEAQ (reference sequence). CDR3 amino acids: CASSPEEDRVLPANVLTF. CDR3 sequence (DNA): TGTGCCAGCAGCCCTGAGGAGGACAGGGTTCTCCCCGCCAACGTCCTGACTTTC.

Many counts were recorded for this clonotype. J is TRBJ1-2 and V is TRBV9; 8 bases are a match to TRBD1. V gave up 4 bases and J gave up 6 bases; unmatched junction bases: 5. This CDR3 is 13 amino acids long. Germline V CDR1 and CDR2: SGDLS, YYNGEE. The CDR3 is CASSPDRGHGYTF. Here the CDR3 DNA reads TGTGCCAGCAGCCCAGACAGGGGTCATGGCTACACCTTC.

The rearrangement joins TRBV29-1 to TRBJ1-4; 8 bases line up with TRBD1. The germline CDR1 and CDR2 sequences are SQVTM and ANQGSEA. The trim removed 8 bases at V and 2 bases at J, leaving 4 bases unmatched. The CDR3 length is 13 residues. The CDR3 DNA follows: TGCAGCTTCACAGGGGGTACTAATGAAAAACTGTTTTTT. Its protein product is CSFTGGTNEKLFF.

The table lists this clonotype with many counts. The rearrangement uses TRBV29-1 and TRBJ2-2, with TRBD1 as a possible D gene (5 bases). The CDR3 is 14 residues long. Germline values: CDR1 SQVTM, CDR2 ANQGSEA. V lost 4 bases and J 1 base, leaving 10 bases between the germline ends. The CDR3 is CSVAFRGNTGELFF. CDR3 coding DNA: TGCAGCGTTGCCTTTAGGGGGAACACCGGGGAGCTGTTTTTT.

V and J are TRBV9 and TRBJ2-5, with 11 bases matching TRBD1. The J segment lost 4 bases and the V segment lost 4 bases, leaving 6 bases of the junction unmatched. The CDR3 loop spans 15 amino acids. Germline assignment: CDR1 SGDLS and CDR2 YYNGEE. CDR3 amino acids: CASSPVGTGGETQYF. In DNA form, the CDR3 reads TGTGCCAGCAGCCCCGTCGGGACAGGGGGAGAGACCCAGTACTTC.

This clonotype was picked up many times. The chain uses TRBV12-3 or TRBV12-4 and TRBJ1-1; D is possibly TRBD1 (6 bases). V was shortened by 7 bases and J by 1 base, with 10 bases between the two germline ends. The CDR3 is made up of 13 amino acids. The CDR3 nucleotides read TGTGCCAGCACCCTGGACAGGAACACTGAAGCTTTCTTT. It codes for CASTLDRNTEAFF.

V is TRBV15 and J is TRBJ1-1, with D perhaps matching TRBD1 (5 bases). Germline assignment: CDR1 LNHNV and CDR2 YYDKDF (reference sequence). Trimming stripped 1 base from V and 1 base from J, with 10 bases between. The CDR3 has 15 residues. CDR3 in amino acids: CATSRGGTTNTEAFF. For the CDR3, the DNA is TGTGCCACCAGCAGAGGGGGGACCACGAACACTGAAGCTTTCTTT. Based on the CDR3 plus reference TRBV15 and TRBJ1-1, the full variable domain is DAMVIQNPRYQVTQFGKPVTLSCSQTLNHNVMYWYQQKSSQAPKLLFHYYDKDFNNEADTPDNFQSRRPNTSFCFLDIRSPGLGDTAMYLCATSRGGTTNTEAFFGQGTRLTVV.

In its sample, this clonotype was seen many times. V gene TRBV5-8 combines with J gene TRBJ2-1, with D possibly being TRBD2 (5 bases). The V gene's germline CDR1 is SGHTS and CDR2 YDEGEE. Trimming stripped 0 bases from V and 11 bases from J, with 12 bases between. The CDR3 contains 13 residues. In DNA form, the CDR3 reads TGTGCCAGCAGCTTGGTACCCCCGGGAAAGCAGTTCTTC. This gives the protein CASSLVPPGKQFF.

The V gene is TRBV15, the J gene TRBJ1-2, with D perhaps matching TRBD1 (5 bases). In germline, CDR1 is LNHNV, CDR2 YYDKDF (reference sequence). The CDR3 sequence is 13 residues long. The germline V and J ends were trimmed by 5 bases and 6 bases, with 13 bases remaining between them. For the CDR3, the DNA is TGTGCCACCAGCGAGCGGGGGGAGGATGGCTACACCTTC. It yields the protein CATSERGEDGYTF.

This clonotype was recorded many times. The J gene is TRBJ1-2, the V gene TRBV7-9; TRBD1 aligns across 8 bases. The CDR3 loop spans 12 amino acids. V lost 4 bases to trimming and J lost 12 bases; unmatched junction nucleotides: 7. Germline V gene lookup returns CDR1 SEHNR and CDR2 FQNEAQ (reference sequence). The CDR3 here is CASSYLLGQDTF. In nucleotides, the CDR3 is TGTGCCAGCAGCTACCTCCTGGGACAGGACACCTTC.

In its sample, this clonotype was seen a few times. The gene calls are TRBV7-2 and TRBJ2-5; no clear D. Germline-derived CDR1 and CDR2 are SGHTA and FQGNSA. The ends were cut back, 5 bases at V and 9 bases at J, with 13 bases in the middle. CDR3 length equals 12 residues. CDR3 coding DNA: TGTGCCAGCAGCACTGCCGGGTTGGCCCAGTACTTC. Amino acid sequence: CASSTAGLAQYF.

Written as DNA, the CDR3 is TGCGCCAGCAGCCAATATGCAGGGGATAACGGGGAGCTGTTTTTT. It codes for CASSQYAGDNGELFF. V is TRBV4-1 and J is TRBJ2-2; D perhaps matches TRBD1 (6 bases). The CDR3 is 15 amino acids. Germline V gene lookup returns CDR1 MGHRA and CDR2 YSYEKL. V was pared by 2 bases and J by 7 bases, with 14 bases between.

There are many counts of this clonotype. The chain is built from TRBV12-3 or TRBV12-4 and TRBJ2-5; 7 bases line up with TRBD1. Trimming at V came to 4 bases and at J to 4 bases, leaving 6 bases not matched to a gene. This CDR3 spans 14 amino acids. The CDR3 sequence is CASSSPTGAETQYF. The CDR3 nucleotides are TGTGCCAGCAGTTCCCCTACAGGGGCAGAGACCCAGTACTTC.

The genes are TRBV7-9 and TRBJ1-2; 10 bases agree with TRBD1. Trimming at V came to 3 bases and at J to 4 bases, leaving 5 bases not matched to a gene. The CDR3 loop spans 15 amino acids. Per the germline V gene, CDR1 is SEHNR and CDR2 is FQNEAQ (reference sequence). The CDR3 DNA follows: TGTGCCAGCAGCTTCCTGACAGGGGGCGGCTATGGCTACACCTTC. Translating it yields CASSFLTGGGYGYTF.